This TCR beta chain was sequenced for a study of blood T cell repertoires in COVID-19. Whole-study context: Researchers got acute and convalescent COVID-19 samples from the United States, Italy and Spain. PBMCs, B-cell-depleted T cells, or T cells provided the cDNA or gDNA that made up the material.

Germline-derived CDR1 and CDR2 are KGHSH and LQKENI. This CDR3 spans 13 amino acids. With 2 bases removed from V and 7 bases from J, the gap between germline ends came to 11 bases. Original processing methods: Reference gene primers were amplified, and this amplification served to estimate nucleated cell counts. Assay used: immunoSEQ multiplex PCR; TCRdb lists only in-frame clones, some missing. V and J calls and clone size are given by that table; D and trimming were obtained from the DNA. This table holds over 90,000 clones, roughly nine tenths found once. The chain couples TRBV18 to TRBJ1-1; D call uncertain. Sequences were obtained from peripheral blood. The source of this sequence is a woman aged 60-75 years with acute or convalescent COVID-19. CDR3: CASSPKGLNEAFF. The CDR3 nucleotides read TGTGCCAGCTCACCAAAAGGACTCAATGAAGCTTTCTTT.